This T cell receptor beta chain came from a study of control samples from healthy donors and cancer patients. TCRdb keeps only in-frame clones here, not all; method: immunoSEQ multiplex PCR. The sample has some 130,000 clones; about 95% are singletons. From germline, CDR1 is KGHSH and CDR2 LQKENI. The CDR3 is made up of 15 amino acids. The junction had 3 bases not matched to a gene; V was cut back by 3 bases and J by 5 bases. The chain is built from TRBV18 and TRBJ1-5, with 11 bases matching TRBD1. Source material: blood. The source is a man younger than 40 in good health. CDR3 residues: CASSPGTGGYQPQHF. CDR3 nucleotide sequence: TGTGCCAGCTCACCCGGGACAGGGGGGTATCAGCCCCAGCATTTT.